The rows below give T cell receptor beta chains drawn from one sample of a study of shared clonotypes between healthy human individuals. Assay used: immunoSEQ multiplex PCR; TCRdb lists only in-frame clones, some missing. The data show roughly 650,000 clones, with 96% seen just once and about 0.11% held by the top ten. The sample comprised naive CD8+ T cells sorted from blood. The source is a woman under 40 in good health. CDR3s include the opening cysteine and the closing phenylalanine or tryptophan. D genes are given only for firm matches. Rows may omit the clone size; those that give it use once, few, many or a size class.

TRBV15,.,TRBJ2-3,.,CATRVRTSTDTQYF,TGTGCCACCAGGGTACGAACTAGCACAGATACGCAGTATTTT
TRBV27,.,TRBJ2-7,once,CASSPWTSSSYEQYF,TGTGCCAGCAGTCCCTGGACTTCCTCCTCCTACGAGCAGTACTTC
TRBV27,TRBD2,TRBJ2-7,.,CASSTSGRNHEQYF,TGTGCCAGCAGTACTAGCGGGAGGAACCACGAGCAGTACTTC
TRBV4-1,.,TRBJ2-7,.,CASSQVFRPSYEQYF,TGCGCCAGCAGCCAAGTTTTCCGACCCTCCTACGAGCAGTACTTC
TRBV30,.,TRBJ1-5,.,CAWSVRGSLGQPQHF,TGTGCCTGGAGTGTACGGGGGAGTTTGGGGCAGCCCCAGCATTTT
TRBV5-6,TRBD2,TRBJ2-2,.,CASSITGTSAPGELFF,TGTGCCAGCAGCATAACTGGGACTAGCGCCCCCGGGGAGCTGTTTTTT
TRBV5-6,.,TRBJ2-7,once,CASSLVRNYEQYF,TGTGCCAGCAGCTTGGTACGGAACTACGAGCAGTACTTC
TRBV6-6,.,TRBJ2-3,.,CASSYFATLDTQYF,TGTGCCAGCAGTTACTTTGCGACGCTAGATACGCAGTATTTT
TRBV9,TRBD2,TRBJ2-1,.,CASSSSGSGHNEQFF,TGTGCCAGCAGCAGTAGCGGGAGTGGGCATAATGAGCAGTTCTTC
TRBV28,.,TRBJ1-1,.,CASSIGRGNTEAFF,TGTGCCAGCAGTATCGGCAGGGGGAACACTGAAGCTTTCTTT
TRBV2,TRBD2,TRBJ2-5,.,CASSESKGLAAQETQYF,TGTGCCAGCAGTGAGTCCAAGGGGCTAGCGGCCCAAGAGACCCAGTACTTC
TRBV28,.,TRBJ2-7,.,CASRGWGGASYEQYF,TGTGCCAGCAGGGGTTGGGGGGGCGCGAGTTACGAGCAGTACTTC
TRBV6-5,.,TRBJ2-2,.,CASSYSLSGELFF,TGTGCCAGCAGTTATTCCCTTTCCGGGGAGCTGTTTTTT
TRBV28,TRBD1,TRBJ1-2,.,CASSWTGGYGYTF,TGTGCCAGCAGTTGGACAGGGGGTTATGGCTACACCTTC
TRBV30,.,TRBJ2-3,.,CAWSVWTDTQYF,TGTGCCTGGAGTGTATGGACAGATACGCAGTATTTT
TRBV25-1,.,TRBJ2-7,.,CASSPQVVPYEQYF,TGTGCCAGCAGCCCCCAGGTCGTCCCCTACGAGCAGTACTTC
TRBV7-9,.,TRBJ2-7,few,CASSLGDYEQYF,TGTGCCAGCAGCTTAGGAGACTACGAGCAGTACTTC
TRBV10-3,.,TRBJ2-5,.,CAISETSTQETQYF,TGTGCCATCAGTGAGACTAGTACTCAAGAGACCCAGTACTTC
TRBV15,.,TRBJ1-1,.,CATSGWKIPGVNTEAFF,TGTGCCACCAGCGGATGGAAAATCCCGGGTGTGAACACTGAAGCTTTCTTT
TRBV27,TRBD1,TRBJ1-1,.,CASPPGQGWTEAFF,TGTGCCAGCCCCCCGGGACAGGGATGGACTGAAGCTTTCTTT
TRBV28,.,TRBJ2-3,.,CASSLVGVTTDTQYF,TGTGCCAGCAGTTTAGTGGGAGTTACCACAGATACGCAGTATTTT
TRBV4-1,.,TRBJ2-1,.,CASSQEAGNEQFF,TGCGCCAGCAGCCAAGAAGCGGGCAATGAGCAGTTCTTC
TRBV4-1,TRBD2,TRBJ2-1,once,CAISSGRDNEQFF,TGCGCCATCTCTAGCGGGAGGGATAATGAGCAGTTCTTC
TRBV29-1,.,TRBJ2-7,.,CSVALYGSAYEQYF,TGCAGCGTTGCGCTGTACGGGAGCGCCTACGAGCAGTACTTC
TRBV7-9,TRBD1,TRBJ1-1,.,CASSLAGQGALRGAFF,TGTGCCAGCAGCTTAGCTGGACAGGGGGCTCTTCGTGGGGCTTTCTTT
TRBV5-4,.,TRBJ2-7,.,CATHSWTSYEQYF,TGTGCCACCCACTCCTGGACCTCCTACGAGCAGTACTTC
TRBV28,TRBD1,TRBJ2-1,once,CAGLYKRGRGHSEQFF,TGTGCCGGACTATATAAACGAGGCAGGGGGCACTCTGAGCAGTTCTTC
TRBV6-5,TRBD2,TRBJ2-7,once,CASSPDSGRAHEQYF,TGTGCCAGCAGTCCTGATAGCGGGAGGGCCCACGAGCAGTACTTC
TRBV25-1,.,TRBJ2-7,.,CASSTGTQDEQYF,TGTGCCAGCAGCACCGGGACACAAGACGAGCAGTACTTC
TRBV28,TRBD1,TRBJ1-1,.,CASSSEVRGLNSNTEAFF,TGTGCCAGCAGTTCGGAGGTGAGGGGGCTGAATAGTAACACTGAAGCTTTCTTT
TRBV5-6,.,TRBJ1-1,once,CASSLADLNTEAFF,TGTGCCAGCAGCTTGGCGGACCTTAACACTGAAGCTTTCTTT
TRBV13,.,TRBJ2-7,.,CASSLHRDSEQYF,TGTGCCAGCAGCCTCCACAGGGATTCCGAGCAGTACTTC
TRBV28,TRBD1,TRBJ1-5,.,CASSLSGQGYQPQHF,TGTGCCAGCAGTTTATCTGGACAGGGGTATCAGCCCCAGCATTTT
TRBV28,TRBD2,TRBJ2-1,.,CASSLSSGRTYNEQFF,TGTGCCAGCAGTTTATCTAGCGGGAGGACTTACAATGAGCAGTTCTTC
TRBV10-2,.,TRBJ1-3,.,CASSESSGNTIYF,TGCGCCAGCAGTGAGTCGAGTGGAAACACCATATATTTT
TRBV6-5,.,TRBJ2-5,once,CASSYRGSETQYF,TGTGCCAGCAGTTATCGAGGGTCGGAGACCCAGTACTTC
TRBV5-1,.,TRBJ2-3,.,CASSLAGTDTQYF,TGCGCCAGCAGCTTGGCAGGGACAGATACGCAGTATTTT
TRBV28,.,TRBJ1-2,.,CASSSTGTQFYGYTF,TGTGCCAGCAGTTCGACCGGGACTCAGTTTTATGGCTACACCTTC
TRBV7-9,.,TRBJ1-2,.,CASRTPTEGRYGYTF,TGTGCCAGCAGGACACCAACAGAGGGACGGTATGGCTACACCTTC
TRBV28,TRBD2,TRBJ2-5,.,CASNPLLLAGEETQYF,TGTGCCAGCAACCCCCTGTTGCTAGCGGGAGAGGAGACCCAGTACTTC
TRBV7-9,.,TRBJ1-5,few,CASSLTGHSNQPQHF,TGTGCCAGCAGCTTAACGGGACACAGCAATCAGCCCCAGCATTTT
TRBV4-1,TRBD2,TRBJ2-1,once,CASSQDRTSGSYNEQFF,TGCGCCAGCAGCCAAGATCGGACTAGCGGGTCTTACAATGAGCAGTTCTTC
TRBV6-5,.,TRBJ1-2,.,CASRYSGNRDYTF,TGTGCCAGCAGATACTCGGGGAATAGGGACTACACCTTC
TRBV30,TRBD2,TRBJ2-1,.,CAWSGAGAYNEQFF,TGTGCCTGGAGTGGGGCGGGGGCCTACAATGAGCAGTTCTTC
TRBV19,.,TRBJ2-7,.,CASSERTAGYYEQYF,TGTGCCAGTAGTGAAAGGACAGCCGGCTACTACGAGCAGTACTTC
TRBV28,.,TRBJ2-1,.,CASSYLRGGEQFF,TGTGCCAGCAGTTACCTAAGAGGTGGTGAGCAGTTCTTC
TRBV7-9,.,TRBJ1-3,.,CASSFPGGPSPTGNTIYF,TGTGCCAGCAGCTTCCCCGGGGGGCCATCTCCCACTGGAAACACCATATATTTT